This TCR beta chain was recovered during a study of T-cell reconstitution after alpha-beta-depleted transplantation in children. Researchers prepared the TCRbeta library using unique molecular identifiers, the study reports. TCRdb reanalysed the PCR reads using MiXCR and keeps one entry per CDR3 protein. Found here are around 410,000 distinct CDR3 sequences, 11% of them singletons; the top ten hold 4.5% to 6.5%. Germline V gives CDR1 SNHLY, CDR2 FYNNEI. The CDR3 runs to 15 residues. Trimming took 7 bases from V and 0 from J; bases not matched to a gene: 9. V is TRBV2 and J is TRBJ2-7; 7 nucleotides line up with TRBD1. The TCR sequence derives from a human donor who donated a stem cell graft to a child with acute myeloid leukemia. Material: PBMCs from the stem cell graft donor, obtained from the stem cell graft. CDR3 in DNA: TGTGCCAGCACCGTTGCGACAGGGAACTCCTACGAGCAGTACGTC. Translated, it gives CASTVATGNSYEQYV.